A selection of T cell receptor beta chains follows, all from one sample in a study of cytomegalovirus exposure and HLA in healthy donors. The assay was immunoSEQ multiplex PCR, and TCRdb's table has in-frame clones only and misses some. The sample shows about 170,000 clones, roughly 70% of them seen only once. Specimen: PBMCs. All receptors derive from a girl aged 10 to 17 in good health and CMV-seronegative. Each CDR3 is given with its conserved first and last residue. The D gene is left open where the match is weak. Only part of the rows carry a size: once, few, many, or a class if the clone is expanded.

D	V	J	length	size	DNA	CDR3
-	TRBV7-6	TRBJ1-2	16	-	TGTGCCAGCAGCTTAGGGTCCACAGGAAGTAAGGATGGCTACACCTTC	CASSLGSTGSKDGYTF
-	TRBV27	TRBJ1-6	12	-	TGTGCCAGCACAGGGGTAAATTCACCCCTCCACTTT	CASTGVNSPLHF
-	TRBV13	TRBJ2-3	15	once	TGTGCCAGCAGTCAGGGGTCCCCAGATGGGGCTACGCAGTATTTT	CASSQGSPDGATQYF
TRBD1	TRBV5-4	TRBJ2-7	16	-	TGTGCCAGCAGCTTCCCCACTGGACAGGGGAGCTACGAGCAGTACTTC	CASSFPTGQGSYEQYF
-	TRBV29-1	TRBJ1-1	13	-	TGCAGCGTAGAACCGGGACAGAACACTGAAGCTTTCTTT	CSVEPGQNTEAFF
TRBD1	TRBV7-6	TRBJ1-1	14	-	TGTGCCAGCAGCTTGACCCCAGGGGGCTCTGAAGCTTTCTTT	CASSLTPGGSEAFF
-	TRBV25-1	TRBJ2-1	11	-	TGTGCCAGCACCAGGGTTAATGAGCAGTTCTTC	CASTRVNEQFF
TRBD1	TRBV5-1	TRBJ1-6	15	-	TGCGCCAGCAGCACGGGACAGGGGTCTAATTCACCCCTCCACTTT	CASSTGQGSNSPLHF
-	TRBV19	TRBJ1-5	14	-	TGTGCCAGTAGTGGTCAGGGTAGCAATCAGCCCCAGCATTTT	CASSGQGSNQPQHF
TRBD1	TRBV5-6	TRBJ2-1	12	-	TGTGCCAGCAGTCTGGACAGGGGCGGGCAGTTCTTC	CASSLDRGGQFF
-	TRBV19	TRBJ2-3	16	few	TGTGCCAGTAGTATAGAGGCTAGCCGATTAACAGATACGCAGTATTTT	CASSIEASRLTDTQYF
-	TRBV28	TRBJ1-1	15	-	TGTGCCAGCAGTTTATGGGCTATGGTCAGGACTGAAGCTTTCTTT	CASSLWAMVRTEAFF
-	TRBV6-1	TRBJ2-5	14	-	TGTGCCAGCAGTCCCCCAGGGTTCGAAGAGACCCAGTACTTC	CASSPPGFEETQYF
-	TRBV9	TRBJ1-6	14	-	TGTGCCAGCAGCCCGGAGGGTCATAATTCACCCCTCCACTTT	CASSPEGHNSPLHF
TRBD2	TRBV29-1	TRBJ2-2	16	once	TGCAGCGTCAGGGGACTAGCGGGGGTAGACGCCGGGGAGCTGTTTTTT	CSVRGLAGVDAGELFF
TRBD1	TRBV25-1	TRBJ2-3	18	-	TGTGCCAGCAGTGATACCCCGAGAAGGGGGCGCAACACAGATACGCAGTATTTT	CASSDTPRRGRNTDTQYF
-	TRBV4-1	TRBJ2-5	14	-	TGCGCCAGCGCCGGGACACCGGGCCGAGAGACCCAGTACTTC	CASAGTPGRETQYF
-	TRBV28	TRBJ1-1	13	-	TGTGCCAGCAGTTCCGACTCCGGCACTGAAGCTTTCTTT	CASSSDSGTEAFF
TRBD1	TRBV14	TRBJ1-6	15	-	TGTGCCAGCAGCCAACTCGACAGGGTCAATTCACCCCTCCACTTT	CASSQLDRVNSPLHF
TRBD1	TRBV30	TRBJ1-3	14	-	TGTGCCTGGACCGGGACAGGCTTTGGAAACACCATATATTTT	CAWTGTGFGNTIYF
-	TRBV5-1	TRBJ2-1	14	-	TGCGCCAGCAGCCCCCTCCTCACAGGGAATGAGCAGTTCTTC	CASSPLLTGNEQFF